Each of the 25 T cell receptor beta chains below was sequenced from the same sample in a study of OX40 agonist ivuxolimab in advanced cancers. Some clones are missing from TCRdb's copy, which holds only in-frame ones; the method was immunoSEQ multiplex PCR. The sample lists over 55,000 clones; approximately 79% were seen once. The sample consisted of CD4+ or CD8+ T cells sorted from blood, taken in a trial of the OX40 agonist ivuxolimab. The receptors were gathered from an adult with an advanced solid tumor such as melanoma, head and neck, liver or kidney cancer.

Worth noting for this clone: A read error may produce the germline difference seen at one junction end. The V call is TRBV29-1, the J call TRBJ1-1, with no clear D. The CDR3 totals 11 residues. The germline gives CDR1 SQVTM, CDR2 ANQGSEA. CDR3 residues: CSVLGNAEAFF. The CDR3 region has the DNA TGCAGCGTTCTAGGGAACGCTGAAGCTTTCTTT.

This chain links TRBV5-4 with TRBJ2-7; maybe TRBD1 (6 bases). The germline V gene has CDR1 SGHNT and CDR2 YYREEE (reference sequence). The CDR3 loop spans 15 amino acids. The ends were cut back, 0 bases at V and 1 base at J, with 11 bases in the middle. DNA for the CDR3: TGTGCCAGCAGCTTGGACAGGGCTTTATCCTACGAGCAGTACTTC. It yields the protein CASSLDRALSYEQYF.

This clone came up once. V usage is TRBV7-3 and J usage is TRBJ1-6; D uncertain. This CDR3 has 16 residues. Trimming stripped 2 bases from V and 6 bases from J, with 14 bases between. The V gene's germline CDR1 is SGHTA and CDR2 FQGTGA. CDR3: CASSLLGPAGNSPLHF. As DNA, the CDR3 is TGTGCCAGCAGCTTATTAGGCCCGGCGGGTAATTCACCCCTCCACTTT.

The CDR3: CASSLKLTGELFF. The CDR3 DNA reads TGTGCCAGCAGCTTAAAGTTAACCGGGGAGCTGTTTTTT. V usage is TRBV7-3 and J usage is TRBJ2-2; D not certain. Trimming took off 1 base at V and 5 bases at J, with 5 bases between the two ends. This CDR3 has 13 residues. Per germline, CDR1 SGHTA and CDR2 FQGTGA. Full variable domain (missing parts from reference TRBV7-3 and TRBJ2-2): GAGVSQTPSNKVTEKGKYVELRCDPISGHTALYWYRQSLGQGPEFLIYFQGTGAADDSGLPNDRFFAVRPEGSVSTLKIQRTERGDSAVYLCASSLKLTGELFFGEGSRLTVL.

CDR3 in DNA: TGTGCCAGCAGCTTCGACGGTGCAGATACGCAGTATTTT. Protein: CASSFDGADTQYF. The J gene is TRBJ2-3, the V gene TRBV7-2; no reliable D call. The V gene's germline CDR1 is SGHTA and CDR2 FQGNSA. Trimming stripped 3 bases from V and 4 bases from J, with 8 bases between. This CDR3 region has 13 residues.

The chain joins TRBV12-5 to TRBJ1-2; D not resolved. This CDR3 is 15 amino acids long. Germline V gene lookup returns CDR1 LGHNT and CDR2 FRNRAP. The V end was cut by 0 bases, the J end by 8 bases, with 16 bases between. Written as DNA, the CDR3 is TGTGCTAGTGGTTTGGTCCGGGCCTTAACCGCCGGCTACACCTTC. Translation: CASGLVRALTAGYTF.

The V gene is TRBV7-2, the J gene TRBJ2-7; a possible D gene is TRBD2 (5 bases). Between the trimmed V and J ends, which lost 2 bases and 2 bases, there was a span of 13 bases. This CDR3 comprises 15 residues. The germline V gene has CDR1 SGHTA and CDR2 FQGNSA. The chain's CDR3 is CASSLMLARTYEQYF. In nucleotides, the CDR3 is TGTGCCAGCAGCTTAATGCTAGCACGGACCTACGAGCAGTACTTC.

This chain links TRBV4-3 with TRBJ1-1, with D possibly being TRBD1 (6 bases). The V gene's germline CDR1 is LGHNA and CDR2 YSLEER. Trimming took off 3 bases at V and 6 bases at J, with 17 bases between the two ends. The length of the CDR3 is 15 residues. CDR3 amino acids: CASSQGGGRGAEAFF. The CDR3 DNA is TGCGCCAGCAGCCAGGGCGGGGGCCGGGGGGCTGAAGCTTTCTTT.

V and J are TRBV18 and TRBJ1-1, with unresolved D. This CDR3 comprises 13 residues. Trimming left V 2 bases short and J 3 bases short, with 7 bases between. The germline V gene has CDR1 KGHSH and CDR2 LQKENI. Here the CDR3 DNA reads TGTGCCAGCTCACCAATGGCGGACACTGAAGCTTTCTTT. It codes for CASSPMADTEAFF.

The rearrangement joins TRBV5-6 to TRBJ2-1, with D possibly matching TRBD2 (5 bases). From germline, CDR1 is SGHDT and CDR2 YYEEEE. This CDR3 has 14 residues. Trimming stripped 4 bases from V and 4 bases from J, with 12 bases between. Written as DNA, the CDR3 is TGTGCCAGCAGCCGGGATCTACTATACAATGAGCAGTTCTTC. This translates into CASSRDLLYNEQFF. Drawing the rest from reference TRBV5-6 and TRBJ2-1, the complete variable domain is DAGVTQSPTHLIKTRGQQVTLRCSPKSGHDTVSWYQQALGQGPQFIFQYYEEEERQRGNFPDRFSGHQFPNYSSELNVNALLLGDSALYLCASSRDLLYNEQFFGPGTRLTVL.

This clone came up once. The chain uses TRBV30 and TRBJ1-1; 8 positions agree with TRBD1. The CDR3 totals 13 residues. Germline V gives CDR1 GTSNPN, CDR2 SVGIG (reference sequence). The J segment lost 4 bases and the V segment lost 4 bases, leaving 5 bases of the junction unmatched. The chain's CDR3 is CAWKTGVGTEAFF. CDR3 DNA: TGTGCCTGGAAGACAGGGGTAGGCACTGAAGCTTTCTTT.

This clone was recorded a few times. This sequence joins TRBV6-5 and TRBJ1-5; D gene ambiguous. The CDR3 loop spans 15 amino acids. Deletions cut 2 bases from V and 2 bases from J, with 10 bases between. Per the germline V gene, CDR1 is MNHEY and CDR2 is SVGAGI. DNA of the CDR3: TGTGCCAGCAGTTACGGTGCGGGAGGCAATCAGCCCCAGCATTTT. Amino acid sequence: CASSYGAGGNQPQHF.

The V gene is TRBV5-1, the J gene TRBJ1-1; D is undetermined. This CDR3 spans 14 amino acids. The germline V gene has CDR1 SGHRS and CDR2 YFSETQ. Trimming took 4 bases from V and 11 from J, leaving 21 bases between them. The CDR3, as DNA: TGCGCCAGCAGCCCAGGAGCGGGATATCCCCGGGCTTTCTTT. It encodes CASSPGAGYPRAFF. The full variable domain, in which reference TRBV5-1 and TRBJ1-1 provide the parts outside the CDR3, is KAGVTQTPRYLIKTRGQQVTLSCSPISGHRSVSWYQQTPGQGLQFLFEYFSETQRNKGNFPGRFSGRQFSNSRSEMNVSTLELGDSALYLCASSPGAGYPRAFFGQGTRLTVV.

The chain couples TRBV9 to TRBJ2-2; D is tentatively TRBD1 or TRBD2 (5 bases each). CDR1 and CDR2 (germline): SGDLS, YYNGEE. V was shortened by 4 bases and J by 1 base, with 17 bases between the two germline ends. The CDR3 extends over 17 amino acids. CDR3 protein: CASSPSPSGRNTGELFF. The CDR3 nucleotides are TGTGCCAGCAGCCCTAGCCCATCAGGGAGGAACACCGGGGAGCTGTTTTTT.

This chain uses TRBV4-2 with TRBJ2-7; D may be TRBD1 or TRBD2 (6 bases each). Trimming cost V 0 bases and J 3 bases, with 15 bases left between them. Germline V gene sequence: CDR1 LGHNA, CDR2 YNFKEQ. The length of the CDR3 is 16 residues. CDR3 protein: CASSQDGGQGIYEQYF. The DNA of the CDR3 is TGTGCCAGCAGCCAAGATGGGGGGCAGGGAATCTACGAGCAGTACTTC.

The J gene is TRBJ1-1, the V gene TRBV30; TRBD1 is a possible D gene (5 bases). The V end was cut by 2 bases, the J end by 3 bases, with 19 bases between. The germline V gene has CDR1 GTSNPN and CDR2 SVGIG (reference sequence). CDR3 length equals 16 residues. CDR3 region: CAWSRPSFRDDTEAFF. In DNA form, the CDR3 reads TGTGCCTGGAGTCGTCCCTCCTTCAGGGATGACACTGAAGCTTTCTTT.

The V and J genes are TRBV2 and TRBJ1-5, with D perhaps TRBD1 (6 bases). Deletions cut 6 bases from V and 0 bases from J, with 9 bases between. This CDR3 is 14 amino acids long. CDR1 is SNHLY and CDR2 is FYNNEI in the germline V gene. In nucleotides, the CDR3 is TGTGCCAGCAGGGACAGTTATAGCAATCAGCCCCAGCATTTT. Its translation is CASRDSYSNQPQHF.

The V call is TRBV5-5, the J call TRBJ2-2; no clear D gene. This CDR3 comprises 16 residues. Germline lookup yields CDR1 SGHKS and CDR2 YYEKEE (reference sequence). V was clipped by 4 bases and J by 8 bases, with 21 bases between them. In nucleotides, the CDR3 is TGTGCCAGCAGCCCCTGGTTGATCGTTAACGGAGGGGAGCTGTTTTTT. Its translation: CASSPWLIVNGGELFF.

This clone has more than one count but fewer than ten. This chain uses TRBV7-2 with TRBJ2-5; no reliable D call. CDR3 length: 13 amino acids. In germline, CDR1 is SGHTA, CDR2 FQGNSA. Trimming shortened V by 5 bases and J by 1 base, and 8 bases separated the two germline ends. CDR3 loop: CASSNTFQETQYF. DNA for the CDR3: TGTGCCAGCAGCAATACCTTCCAAGAGACCCAGTACTTC.

The V call is TRBV18, the J call TRBJ2-7, with TRBD1 as a possible D gene (6 bases). V was shortened by 0 bases and J by 3 bases, with 12 bases between the two germline ends. This CDR3 is 15 amino acids long. Germline V CDR1 and CDR2: KGHSH, LQKENI. CDR3 amino acids: CASSPPAPGVYEQYF. CDR3 DNA sequence: TGTGCCAGCTCACCACCGGCTCCAGGGGTCTACGAGCAGTACTTC.

This chain uses TRBV6-4 with TRBJ2-2; D gene uncertain. V gave up 6 bases and J gave up 7 bases, with 9 bases separating them. Germline assignment: CDR1 MRHNA and CDR2 SNTAGT. The CDR3 runs 12 residues. The CDR3, as DNA: TGTGCCAGCAGCCGAGGCGGCGGGGAGCTGTTTTTT. Its protein is CASSRGGGELFF.

V and J are TRBV5-6 and TRBJ2-1, with 9 nucleotides matching TRBD2. V was clipped by 3 bases and J by 0 bases; unmatched bases: 7. The germline V gene encodes CDR1 SGHDT and CDR2 YYEEEE. This CDR3 comprises 17 residues. The CDR3 region is CASSYRLADTSYNEQFF. CDR3 DNA sequence: TGTGCCAGCAGCTACCGACTAGCGGATACCTCCTACAATGAGCAGTTCTTC.

This rearrangement joins TRBV4-3 to TRBJ1-1, with D perhaps TRBD1 (6 bases). Trimming took 4 bases from V and 1 from J, leaving 10 bases between them. Germline-derived CDR1 and CDR2 are LGHNA and YSLEER. CDR3 length: 14 amino acids. The CDR3 nucleotides read TGCGCCAGCAGCCTAGGGGGGAAGAACACTGAAGCTTTCTTT. This translates into CASSLGGKNTEAFF.

Relative to its sample, this clone is medium-sized. The chain links TRBV5-1 to TRBJ1-5, with 10 bases identical to TRBD1. V was clipped by 4 bases and J by 5 bases; unmatched bases: 6. Germline V gene lookup returns CDR1 SGHRS and CDR2 YFSETQ. The CDR3 has 15 amino acids. Here the CDR3 DNA reads TGCGCCAGCAGCCCCGGGACAGGGGCCTATCAGCCCCAGCATTTT. Translating gives CASSPGTGAYQPQHF. Supplemented by reference TRBV5-1 and TRBJ1-5, the full variable domain reads KAGVTQTPRYLIKTRGQQVTLSCSPISGHRSVSWYQQTPGQGLQFLFEYFSETQRNKGNFPGRFSGRQFSNSRSEMNVSTLELGDSALYLCASSPGTGAYQPQHFGDGTRLSIL.

In this sample, this clone turned up a few times. The chain links TRBV28 to TRBJ1-1; no definite D call. V was trimmed by 4 bases and J by 6 bases, leaving 18 bases between them. The CDR3 is 15 amino acids. Germline CDR1 and CDR2: MDHEN and SYDVKM. The chain's CDR3 is CASSSVNPGRPEAFF. CDR3 bases: TGTGCCAGCAGTTCAGTAAATCCGGGTCGGCCTGAAGCTTTCTTT.